The 15 T cell receptor beta chains presented below share a single source sample, sequenced in a study of T-cell memory formation after mild COVID-19. Using its own MiXCR run on the 5' RACE reads, TCRdb lists one record per CDR3 protein. The data hold about 110,000 distinct CDR3 sequences, with about 20% observed a single time. The sample consisted of PBMCs or a T cell subset sorted from them (not recorded which). The receptor set was obtained from a man between 18 and 35 years old who had mild COVID-19 (a few samples of this study predate the infection). Cell type and time point are not known.

This clonotype was picked up a small number of times. The V call is TRBV4-3, the J call TRBJ2-7, with D maybe TRBD1 (6 bases). Between the trimmed V and J ends, which lost 5 bases and 0 bases, there was a span of 8 bases. The germline CDR1 and CDR2 sequences are LGHNA and YSLEER. The CDR3 spans 13 residues. The CDR3 DNA follows: TGCGCCAGCAGCGAGACAGGCTCCTACGAGCAGTACTTC. This gives the protein CASSETGSYEQYF.

This chain connects TRBV6-2 or TRBV6-3 to TRBJ2-3; 13 bases align to TRBD2. CDR3 length: 15 residues. Unmatched junction bases numbered 6, after V lost 5 bases and J lost 7 bases. Germline assignment: CDR1 MNHEY and CDR2 SVGEGT. The chain's CDR3 is CASSTSGGAFNTQYF. The CDR3 DNA reads TGTGCCAGCAGTACTAGCGGGGGGGCCTTTAATACGCAGTATTTT.

This clonotype was recorded a few times. This sequence joins TRBV7-2 and TRBJ2-3; 7 nucleotides align to TRBD1. Trimming took 2 bases from V and 4 from J; bases not matched to a gene: 6. The CDR3 runs 15 residues. Germline V gives CDR1 SGHTA, CDR2 FQGNSA. DNA of the CDR3: TGTGCCAGCAGCTTATGGAACAGGGGCGCAGATACGCAGTATTTT. The encoded protein is CASSLWNRGADTQYF.

The chain combines TRBV7-9 with TRBJ2-7; D may be TRBD1 (5 bases). Trimming stripped 0 bases from V and 0 bases from J, with 9 bases between. The CDR3 contains 15 residues. The germline gives CDR1 SEHNR, CDR2 FQNEAQ (reference sequence). In nucleotides, the CDR3 is TGTGCCAGCAGCTTAGCCCAGGGTATCTCCTACGAGCAGTACTTC. The encoded protein is CASSLAQGISYEQYF.

This chain links TRBV11-2 with TRBJ2-7; D may correspond to TRBD1 or TRBD2 (6 bases each). The CDR3 is 14 residues long. Germline V gives CDR1 SGHAT, CDR2 FQNNGV. Trimming took off 3 bases at V and 2 bases at J, with 11 bases between the two ends. The CDR3 sequence is CASSFGGQTYEQYF. CDR3 coding DNA: TGTGCCAGCAGCTTCGGGGGACAAACCTACGAGCAGTACTTC.

This clonotype showed up just a few times. CDR3 sequence (DNA): TGTGCCAGCAGTACAGGGCCCACCGGGGAGCTGTTTTTT. Its translation is CASSTGPTGELFF. The chain joins TRBV6-5 to TRBJ2-2, with D perhaps matching TRBD1 (6 bases). V lost 5 bases and J lost 4, with 8 bases in between. The CDR3 contains 13 residues. CDR1 MNHEY and CDR2 SVGAGI come from the germline V gene.

This chain uses TRBV5-1 with TRBJ2-1; 8 bases line up with TRBD2. Germline loops: CDR1 SGHRS, CDR2 YFSETQ. The length of the CDR3 is 14 residues. V shed 6 bases, J shed 3 bases, and the junction held 5 bases outside the gene matches. CDR3 amino acids: CASMAGGIYNEQFF. In DNA form, the CDR3 reads TGCGCCAGCATGGCGGGGGGCATCTACAATGAGCAGTTCTTC.

V and J are TRBV12-3 or TRBV12-4 and TRBJ2-3; D remains unclear. V was trimmed by 5 bases and J by 5 bases, leaving 5 bases between them. The CDR3 runs to 11 residues. The chain's CDR3 is CASSPLDTQYF. The CDR3 region has the DNA TGTGCCAGCAGTCCGCTAGATACGCAGTATTTT.

The J gene is TRBJ1-6, the V gene TRBV20-1; D not resolved. The V end lost 0 bases, the J end lost 10 bases, and 13 bases lay between the germline ends. Looked up from germline, CDR1 is DFQATT and CDR2 is SNEGSKA (reference sequence). The CDR3 runs to 14 residues. This CDR3 reads CSAREEGPRSPLHF. Written as DNA, the CDR3 is TGCAGTGCTAGAGAAGAAGGGCCTAGGTCACCCCTCCACTTT.

The chain recombines TRBV15 with TRBJ2-5; 7 bases are shared with TRBD2. The CDR3 runs 15 residues. Per the germline V gene, CDR1 is LNHNV and CDR2 is YYDKDF (reference sequence). V lost 4 bases to trimming and J lost 5 bases; unmatched junction nucleotides: 10. CDR3 sequence reads: CATSTRRGFRETQYF. In nucleotides, the CDR3 is TGTGCCACCAGCACCCGGCGGGGGTTTCGTGAGACCCAGTACTTC.

CDR3 sequence reads: CASSQSTGSVEAFF. CDR3 coding DNA: TGTGCCAGCAGCCAATCAACCGGGTCTGTTGAAGCTTTCTTT. This chain uses TRBV3-1 with TRBJ1-1; D remains ambiguous. The CDR3 sequence is 14 residues long. The germline V and J ends were trimmed by 2 bases and 7 bases, with 14 bases remaining between them. The germline V gene has CDR1 LGHDT and CDR2 YNNKEL (reference sequence).

The chain uses TRBV5-1 and TRBJ2-2; the D gene is possibly TRBD1 (6 bases). V lost 0 bases, J lost 4 bases, and 19 bases lay in between. The CDR3 loop spans 18 amino acids. Germline lookup yields CDR1 SGHRS and CDR2 YFSETQ. The CDR3 DNA reads as TGCGCCAGCAGCTTGGAGCAGCAGGGACACGGATTCACCGGGGAGCTGTTTTTT. Its protein product is CASSLEQQGHGFTGELFF.

This chain links TRBV24-1 with TRBJ1-5; no reliable D call. This CDR3 is 13 amino acids long. Per the germline V gene, CDR1 is KGHDR and CDR2 is SFDVKD. Trimming took 6 bases from V and 4 from J, leaving 9 bases between them. DNA for the CDR3: TGTGCCACCAGTCGCCGGGAGAATCAGCCCCAGCATTTT. Its translation is CATSRRENQPQHF.

The chain has TRBV5-1 and TRBJ2-7; D is unresolved. V was cut by 4 bases and J by 2 bases, with 10 bases left in between. Germline loops: CDR1 SGHRS, CDR2 YFSETQ. The CDR3 is 13 residues long. For the CDR3, the DNA is TGCGCCAGCAGCCTGGACGGCGCCTACGAGCAGTACGTC. This encodes CASSLDGAYEQYV.

The chain has TRBV12-3 or TRBV12-4 and TRBJ2-2; no clear D. The CDR3 is 14 residues long. V was shortened by 0 bases and J by 3 bases, with 5 bases between the two germline ends. Here the CDR3 DNA reads TGTGCCAGCAGTTTAGCAGGGTACACCGGGGAGCTGTTTTTT. It encodes CASSLAGYTGELFF.